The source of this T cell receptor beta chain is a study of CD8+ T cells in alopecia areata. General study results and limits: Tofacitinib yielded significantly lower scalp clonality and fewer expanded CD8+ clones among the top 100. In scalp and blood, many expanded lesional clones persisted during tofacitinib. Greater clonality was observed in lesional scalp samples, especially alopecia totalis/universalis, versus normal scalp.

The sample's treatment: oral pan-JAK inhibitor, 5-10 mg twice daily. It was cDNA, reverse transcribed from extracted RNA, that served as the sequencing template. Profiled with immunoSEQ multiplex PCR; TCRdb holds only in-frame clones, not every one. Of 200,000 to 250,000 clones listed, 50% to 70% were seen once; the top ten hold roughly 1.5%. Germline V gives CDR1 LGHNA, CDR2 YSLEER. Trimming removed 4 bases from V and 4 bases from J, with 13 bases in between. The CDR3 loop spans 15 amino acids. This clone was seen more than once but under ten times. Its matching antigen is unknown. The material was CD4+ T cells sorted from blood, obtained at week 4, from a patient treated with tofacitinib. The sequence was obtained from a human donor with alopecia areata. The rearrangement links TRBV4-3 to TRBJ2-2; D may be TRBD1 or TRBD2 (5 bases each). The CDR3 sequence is CASSLLGEPTGELFF. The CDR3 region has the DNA TGCGCCAGCAGCCTTTTGGGGGAGCCCACCGGGGAGCTGTTTTTT.